The 3 T cell receptor beta chains in this list originate from one sample, sequenced in a study of CD8 T cells in ankylosing spondylitis (dated by TCRdb to about 2017). The paper's findings and limits, for the study overall: A TCR beta motif made up of several highly homologous amino acid variants appeared to be characteristic of blood from ankylosing spondylitis patients.

Library construction relied on 5' RACE. TCRdb shows the sequencer as Illumina HiSeq 2500. TCRdb cleaned the public reads at Q25 with fastp, built clones with MiXCR and kept in-frame beta chains. Every CDR3 protein is listed once, alongside the most common genes and DNA of its rows. This sample is represented by around 770,000 distinct CDR3 sequences; about 11% of them were singletons. The leading ten clones occupy approximately 0.51% of the sample. No antigens are known for them. Sequencing was performed on blood, either unsorted or a sorted T cell fraction (not recorded which). The source of these receptors is a male donor with ankylosing spondylitis.

This clonotype was counted between two and nine times. V gene TRBV20-1 combines with J gene TRBJ2-7, with TRBD1 matching over 8 bases. CDR1 is DFQATT, CDR2 SNEGSKA, per germline (reference sequence). V gave up 1 base and J gave up 0 bases; unmatched junction bases: 5. The CDR3 contains 15 residues. The DNA of the CDR3 is TGCAGTGCTAGAGCCCAAGACAGGGGCTCCTACGAGCAGTACTTC. This codes for CSARAQDRGSYEQYF.

This clonotype was seen only a few times. The chain links TRBV7-8 to TRBJ2-5; D might be TRBD2 (5 bases). CDR1 and CDR2 (germline): SGHVS, FQNEAQ. V lost 8 bases and J 5 bases, leaving 21 bases between the germline ends. This CDR3 has 15 amino acids. CDR3 in DNA: TGTGCCAGCGAAGGAGGCAGATATGATGGGGAGACCCAGTACTTC. Protein: CASEGGRYDGETQYF. The complete variable domain, with remaining parts taken from reference TRBV7-8 and TRBJ2-5, reads GAGVSQSPRYKVAKRGQDVALRCDPISGHVSLFWYQQALGQGPEFLTYFQNEAQLDKSGLPSDRFFAERPEGSVSTLKIQRTQQEDSAVYLCASEGGRYDGETQYFGPGTRLLVL.

This clonotype has only a few counts. The rearrangement joins TRBV20-1 to TRBJ1-5; TRBD1 matches 7 bases. This CDR3 contains 14 residues. J lost 9 bases, V lost 1 base, and 9 bases had no gene match. Per germline, CDR1 DFQATT and CDR2 SNEGSKA (reference sequence). CDR3 sequence: CSARAQGRLGPQHF. In nucleotides, the CDR3 is TGCAGTGCTAGAGCACAGGGGCGGTTGGGGCCCCAGCATTTT.